Listed below are T cell receptor beta chains from one sample, sequenced in a study of blood T cell repertoires in COVID-19. Sequencing was performed with immunoSEQ multiplex PCR; in TCRdb, only in-frame clones are kept and a portion is missing. Of fewer than 60,000 clones in the sample, approximately 82% were seen once. Source material: peripheral blood. Receptors were obtained from a man between 60 and 70 years old with acute or convalescent COVID-19. Each CDR3 is given with its conserved first and last residue. The D gene is left open where the match is weak. Clone size, where shown, is once, few, many, or a class for clones that have expanded.

j_call: TRBJ1-1
v_call: TRBV5-6
d_call: .
clone_size: .
cdr3_aa: CASSLISTAEAFF
cdr3_nt: TGTGCCAGCAGCTTAATCTCGACAGCTGAAGCTTTCTTT

j_call: TRBJ2-1
v_call: TRBV5-1
d_call: .
clone_size: .
cdr3_aa: CASSYAGHEQFF
cdr3_nt: TGCGCCAGCAGTTATGCGGGACATGAGCAGTTCTTC

j_call: TRBJ2-5
v_call: TRBV4-1
d_call: TRBD1
clone_size: .
cdr3_aa: CASSPGQGARETQYF
cdr3_nt: TGCGCCAGCAGCCCGGGACAGGGGGCGCGAGAGACCCAGTACTTC

j_call: TRBJ2-1
v_call: TRBV24-1
d_call: .
clone_size: .
cdr3_aa: CAIRGSSYNEQFF
cdr3_nt: TGTGCCATCAGGGGCAGCTCCTACAATGAGCAGTTCTTC

j_call: TRBJ2-7
v_call: TRBV27
d_call: TRBD1
clone_size: .
cdr3_aa: CASSSTGGLSYEQYF
cdr3_nt: TGTGCCAGCAGCTCGACAGGGGGCCTCTCCTACGAGCAGTACTTC

j_call: TRBJ1-6
v_call: TRBV6-5
d_call: .
clone_size: few
cdr3_aa: CASSYAGDGYNSPLHF
cdr3_nt: TGTGCCAGCAGTTACGCAGGGGATGGCTATAATTCACCCCTCCACTTT

j_call: TRBJ1-1
v_call: TRBV7-3
d_call: .
clone_size: .
cdr3_aa: CASSLQGFTEAFF
cdr3_nt: TGTGCCAGCAGCCTTCAGGGTTTCACTGAAGCTTTCTTT

j_call: TRBJ2-7
v_call: TRBV29-1
d_call: TRBD1
clone_size: .
cdr3_aa: CSVEGQGNEQYF
cdr3_nt: TGCAGCGTTGAGGGACAGGGAAACGAGCAGTACTTC

j_call: TRBJ1-1
v_call: TRBV5-6
d_call: .
clone_size: .
cdr3_aa: CASSFIWNTEAFF
cdr3_nt: TGTGCCAGCAGCTTTATTTGGAACACTGAAGCTTTCTTT

j_call: TRBJ2-7
v_call: TRBV6-5
d_call: .
clone_size: few
cdr3_aa: CASRQGPYEQYF
cdr3_nt: TGTGCCAGCAGACAGGGACCATACGAGCAGTACTTC

j_call: TRBJ2-1
v_call: TRBV11-2
d_call: .
clone_size: .
cdr3_aa: CASSLEGAYNEQFF
cdr3_nt: TGTGCCAGCAGCTTGGAGGGCGCCTACAATGAGCAGTTCTTC

j_call: TRBJ1-5
v_call: TRBV10-1
d_call: TRBD1
clone_size: .
cdr3_aa: CATQNIKLTGGSNQPQHF
cdr3_nt: TGCGCCACCCAAAATATTAAGCTGACAGGGGGCAGCAATCAGCCCCAGCATTTT

j_call: TRBJ2-3
v_call: TRBV19
d_call: TRBD1
clone_size: .
cdr3_aa: CASSPGQGSGDTQYF
cdr3_nt: TGTGCCAGTAGTCCAGGACAGGGTTCAGGCGATACGCAGTATTTT

j_call: TRBJ2-3
v_call: TRBV5-4
d_call: TRBD2
clone_size: .
cdr3_aa: CASSDKGRGGTDTQYF
cdr3_nt: TGTGCCAGCAGCGACAAAGGGCGGGGGGGCACAGATACGCAGTATTTT

j_call: TRBJ2-3
v_call: TRBV18
d_call: .
clone_size: .
cdr3_aa: CASSPPRGVPSTDTQYF
cdr3_nt: TGTGCCAGCTCACCACCCCGCGGGGTACCTAGCACAGATACGCAGTATTTT

j_call: TRBJ2-2
v_call: TRBV5-4
d_call: .
clone_size: .
cdr3_aa: CASSLAGGELFF
cdr3_nt: TGTGCCAGCAGCTTGGCAGGCGGGGAGCTGTTTTTT

j_call: TRBJ2-7
v_call: TRBV5-4
d_call: TRBD2
clone_size: .
cdr3_aa: CASSLRSGGYEQYF
cdr3_nt: TGTGCCAGCAGCTTGCGTAGCGGGGGCTACGAGCAGTACTTC

j_call: TRBJ2-1
v_call: TRBV10-3
d_call: .
clone_size: .
cdr3_aa: CAINSGGTYNEQFF
cdr3_nt: TGTGCCATCAATAGCGGAGGGACGTACAATGAGCAGTTCTTC

j_call: TRBJ2-5
v_call: TRBV29-1
d_call: .
clone_size: .
cdr3_aa: CSVGQLQETQYF
cdr3_nt: TGCAGCGTTGGCCAGTTACAAGAGACCCAGTACTTC

j_call: TRBJ1-1
v_call: TRBV2
d_call: .
clone_size: .
cdr3_aa: CALTWAGSNTEAFF
cdr3_nt: TGTGCCCTTACTTGGGCAGGATCGAACACTGAAGCTTTCTTT

j_call: TRBJ1-1
v_call: TRBV25-1
d_call: .
clone_size: .
cdr3_aa: CASATGKNTEAFF
cdr3_nt: TGTGCCAGCGCTACAGGGAAGAACACTGAAGCTTTCTTT

j_call: TRBJ2-1
v_call: TRBV13
d_call: TRBD1
clone_size: .
cdr3_aa: CASSLAGWGQGSEQFF
cdr3_nt: TGTGCCAGCAGCTTAGCGGGTTGGGGACAGGGGTCTGAGCAGTTCTTC

j_call: TRBJ1-4
v_call: TRBV10-2
d_call: TRBD1
clone_size: .
cdr3_aa: CATFGTVPNEKLFF
cdr3_nt: TGCGCCACCTTCGGGACAGTCCCTAATGAAAAACTGTTTTTT

j_call: TRBJ1-6
v_call: TRBV5-1
d_call: TRBD1
clone_size: .
cdr3_aa: CASSRQGANSPLHF
cdr3_nt: TGCGCCAGCAGCCGTCAGGGGGCAAATTCACCCCTCCACTTT

j_call: TRBJ1-4
v_call: TRBV4-2
d_call: .
clone_size: .
cdr3_aa: CASSPEVQSNEKLFF
cdr3_nt: TGTGCCAGCAGCCCCGAGGTGCAGTCTAATGAAAAACTGTTTTTT

j_call: TRBJ2-3
v_call: TRBV5-8
d_call: .
clone_size: .
cdr3_aa: CASSLARYSTDTQYF
cdr3_nt: TGTGCCAGCAGCTTGGCGCGGTATAGCACAGATACGCAGTATTTT

j_call: TRBJ2-7
v_call: TRBV5-6
d_call: TRBD2
clone_size: .
cdr3_aa: CASSATSGGARSYEQYF
cdr3_nt: TGTGCCAGCAGCGCGACTAGCGGGGGGGCTAGATCCTACGAGCAGTACTTC

j_call: TRBJ1-3
v_call: TRBV9
d_call: .
clone_size: few
cdr3_aa: CASSYRLQGLSGNTIYF
cdr3_nt: TGTGCCAGCAGCTATCGTCTCCAGGGCTTATCTGGAAACACCATATATTTT

j_call: TRBJ2-1
v_call: TRBV29-1
d_call: .
clone_size: .
cdr3_aa: CSVDGINNEQFF
cdr3_nt: TGCAGCGTTGACGGTATCAACAATGAGCAGTTCTTC

j_call: TRBJ2-1
v_call: TRBV18
d_call: TRBD2
clone_size: .
cdr3_aa: CASSPNYGTSGDEDEQFF
cdr3_nt: TGTGCCAGCTCACCAAACTACGGGACTAGCGGGGATGAGGATGAGCAGTTCTTC

j_call: TRBJ1-6
v_call: TRBV7-6
d_call: .
clone_size: .
cdr3_aa: CASSPLSRGTNSPLHF
cdr3_nt: TGTGCCAGCAGCCCATTGAGCCGGGGTACTAATTCACCCCTCCACTTT

j_call: TRBJ2-5
v_call: TRBV2
d_call: TRBD2
clone_size: many
cdr3_aa: CASRFFPSGGTSETQYF
cdr3_nt: TGTGCCAGCAGATTCTTCCCTAGCGGGGGGACCTCAGAGACCCAGTACTTC

j_call: TRBJ2-7
v_call: TRBV19
d_call: TRBD2
clone_size: .
cdr3_aa: CASSMGSGVYEQYF
cdr3_nt: TGTGCCAGTAGTATGGGAAGCGGGGTCTACGAGCAGTACTTC

j_call: TRBJ2-4
v_call: TRBV4-1
d_call: TRBD1
clone_size: .
cdr3_aa: CASSRTGTGENIQYF
cdr3_nt: TGCGCCAGCAGCCGGACCGGGACAGGGGAAAACATTCAGTACTTC

j_call: TRBJ1-2
v_call: TRBV5-4
d_call: TRBD1
clone_size: .
cdr3_aa: CASRRTGGNYGYTF
cdr3_nt: TGTGCCAGCAGAAGGACAGGGGGAAACTATGGCTACACCTTC

j_call: TRBJ1-1
v_call: TRBV7-9
d_call: TRBD1
clone_size: .
cdr3_aa: CASSQGVESTEAFF
cdr3_nt: TGTGCCAGCAGCCAGGGGGTCGAGAGCACTGAAGCTTTCTTT

j_call: TRBJ2-1
v_call: TRBV24-1
d_call: .
clone_size: .
cdr3_aa: CAISGVGDNEQFF
cdr3_nt: TGTGCCATCTCAGGGGTAGGGGACAATGAGCAGTTCTTC

j_call: TRBJ1-1
v_call: TRBV11-3
d_call: .
clone_size: .
cdr3_aa: CASSLNRYTEAFF
cdr3_nt: TGTGCCAGCAGCTTAAACAGGTACACTGAAGCTTTCTTT

j_call: TRBJ2-7
v_call: TRBV18
d_call: TRBD1
clone_size: .
cdr3_aa: CASSLGTALNYEQYF
cdr3_nt: TGTGCCAGCTCACTTGGGACAGCCCTAAACTACGAGCAGTACTTC

j_call: TRBJ2-2
v_call: TRBV4-1
d_call: TRBD1
clone_size: .
cdr3_aa: CASRQGARTGELFF
cdr3_nt: TGCGCCAGCAGACAGGGGGCGCGGACCGGGGAGCTGTTTTTT

j_call: TRBJ1-5
v_call: TRBV5-6
d_call: .
clone_size: .
cdr3_aa: CASSSSGQIYQPQHF
cdr3_nt: TGTGCCAGCAGCTCTTCGGGACAAATCTATCAGCCCCAGCATTTT

j_call: TRBJ2-3
v_call: TRBV15
d_call: TRBD1
clone_size: .
cdr3_aa: CATSRPPLQGVPDTQYF
cdr3_nt: TGTGCCACCAGCAGGCCCCCCTTACAGGGGGTGCCAGATACGCAGTATTTT

j_call: TRBJ1-1
v_call: TRBV28
d_call: TRBD1
clone_size: .
cdr3_aa: CASKGALTEAFF
cdr3_nt: TGTGCCAGCAAGGGGGCCCTCACTGAAGCTTTCTTT

j_call: TRBJ2-2
v_call: TRBV6-5
d_call: TRBD2
clone_size: .
cdr3_aa: CASSYWGGGNTGELFF
cdr3_nt: TGTGCCAGCAGTTACTGGGGCGGGGGGAACACCGGGGAGCTGTTTTTT

j_call: TRBJ2-2
v_call: TRBV4-1
d_call: .
clone_size: .
cdr3_aa: CASSQEAFGLTGELFF
cdr3_nt: TGCGCCAGCAGCCAAGAGGCGTTTGGGCTGACCGGGGAGCTGTTTTTT

j_call: TRBJ1-6
v_call: TRBV4-1
d_call: TRBD1
clone_size: .
cdr3_aa: CASSQDQEDRHSPLHF
cdr3_nt: TGCGCCAGCAGCCAAGATCAGGAGGACAGGCATTCACCCCTCCACTTT

j_call: TRBJ1-4
v_call: TRBV5-4
d_call: TRBD1
clone_size: few
cdr3_aa: CASSSLRGQENEKLFF
cdr3_nt: TGTGCCAGCAGCTCCCTTAGGGGACAGGAAAATGAAAAACTGTTTTTT

j_call: TRBJ1-1
v_call: TRBV19
d_call: .
clone_size: .
cdr3_aa: CASNPSGSRGNTEAFF
cdr3_nt: TGTGCCAGTAACCCCTCGGGGTCCCGGGGGAACACTGAAGCTTTCTTT

j_call: TRBJ1-5
v_call: TRBV2
d_call: .
clone_size: .
cdr3_aa: CASSEGEGSNQPQHF
cdr3_nt: TGTGCCAGCAGTGAGGGGGAGGGGAGCAATCAGCCCCAGCATTTT

j_call: TRBJ1-1
v_call: TRBV6-5
d_call: .
clone_size: .
cdr3_aa: CASSFSGGGTEAFF
cdr3_nt: TGTGCCAGCAGTTTTTCCGGGGGGGGGACTGAAGCTTTCTTT

j_call: TRBJ2-7
v_call: TRBV24-1
d_call: .
clone_size: .
cdr3_aa: CATSDPRGGYEQYF
cdr3_nt: TGTGCCACCAGTGACCCAAGAGGGGGCTACGAGCAGTACTTC

j_call: TRBJ2-7
v_call: TRBV18
d_call: .
clone_size: .
cdr3_aa: CASSPVFRASSYEQYF
cdr3_nt: TGTGCCAGCTCACCAGTCTTCAGGGCAAGCTCCTACGAGCAGTACTTC

j_call: TRBJ1-1
v_call: TRBV2
d_call: .
clone_size: .
cdr3_aa: CASIGEYTEAFF
cdr3_nt: TGTGCCAGCATCGGTGAATACACTGAAGCTTTCTTT

j_call: TRBJ1-4
v_call: TRBV20-1
d_call: TRBD1
clone_size: .
cdr3_aa: CSASDRVGGNEKLFF
cdr3_nt: TGCAGTGCTAGTGACAGGGTGGGGGGTAATGAAAAACTGTTTTTT

j_call: TRBJ1-5
v_call: TRBV19
d_call: TRBD1
clone_size: .
cdr3_aa: CASSITGTGRSQPQHF
cdr3_nt: TGTGCCAGTAGTATAACCGGGACAGGGAGGAGTCAGCCCCAGCATTTT